The clone carrying this T cell receptor (beta chain) was recorded at least ten times. Its antigen is unknown. The sample belongs to a study of Graves' ophthalmopathy and Graves' hyperthyroidism. The study, taken as a whole, reports: At about 69% sensitivity and about 72% specificity, the model predicted progression of the ophthalmopathy. Appearing in blood as well were most expanded thyroid clonotypes above 0.001 frequency.

RNA transcripts served as template for amplifying TCR beta CDR3 sequences. An initial RT-PCR round employing HTBI primers preceded a second-round multiplex PCR. TCRdb used MiXCR to reprocess the multiplex PCR reads, holding one entry per CDR3 protein. The data contain around 520,000 distinct CDR3 sequences, under 40% of them seen just once; the ten biggest clones take up roughly 4%. The sample comprised peripheral blood or thyroid tissue (not recorded which). The TCR originated in an adult man with Graves' hyperthyroidism.

The CDR3 nucleotides are TGCAGCGTTGAGGTAGGGACGAACACTGAAGCTTTCTTT. It yields the protein CSVEVGTNTEAFF. The chain combines TRBV29-1 with TRBJ1-1; perhaps TRBD1 as D (5 bases). Trimming removed 3 bases at V and 1 base at J, with 9 bases between. The CDR3 spans 13 residues. Germline CDR1 reads SQVTM; CDR2 reads ANQGSEA. The variable domain in full, completed from reference TRBV29-1 and TRBJ1-1, reads SAVISQKPSRDICQRGTSLTIQCQVDSQVTMMFWYRQQPGQSLTLIATANQGSEATYESGFVIDKFPISRPNLTFSTLTVSNMSPEDSSIYLCSVEVGTNTEAFFGQGTRLTVV.